The clone carrying this T cell receptor beta chain is a singleton in its sample. This entry is derived from a study of blood T cell repertoires in COVID-19. On the study more broadly: Acute and convalescent COVID-19 specimens originated in the United States, Italy and Spain. T cells, B-cell-depleted T cells, or PBMCs supplied cDNA or gDNA.

In the source study's methods: Estimated nucleated cell counts came from reference gene primer amplification. Clones were sequenced by immunoSEQ multiplex PCR, and TCRdb holds only the in-frame ones, with some missing. V, J and clone size were drawn from that table, and D and trimming were deduced from the DNA. The data hold 150,000 to 200,000 clones, with approximately 86% observed a single time. Germline V CDR1 and CDR2: LGHDT, YNNKEL (reference sequence). V lost 0 bases to trimming and J lost 3 bases, with 8 bases between them. This CDR3 region has 15 residues. Specimen: peripheral blood. The V gene is TRBV3-1 (or the pseudogene TRBV3-2), the J gene TRBJ2-2, with TRBD1 as a possible D gene (5 bases). The TCR originated in a man between 18 and 29 years old with acute or convalescent COVID-19. CDR3 bases: TGTGCCAGCAGCCAAGACCTAGGGGACACCGGGGAGCTGTTTTTT. Protein product: CASSQDLGDTGELFF.